One and the same sample provided the 5 T cell receptor beta chains below, sequenced in a study of OX40 agonist ivuxolimab in advanced cancers. Repertoires were generated with immunoSEQ multiplex PCR, while TCRdb's copy carries only in-frame clones and drops some. In the table there are fewer than 75,000 clones, approximately 80% of which are singletons. The sample in question was CD4+ or CD8+ T cells sorted from blood, obtained in a trial of the OX40 agonist ivuxolimab. These TCRs come from an adult with an advanced solid tumor such as melanoma, head and neck, liver or kidney cancer.

The chain joins TRBV6-1 to TRBJ1-4, with D possibly matching TRBD1 (6 bases). Germline V gives CDR1 MNHNS, CDR2 SASEGT. Trimming cost V 2 bases and J 3 bases, with 13 bases left between them. The CDR3 has 16 amino acids. CDR3: CASSETPGAANEKLFF. CDR3 coding DNA: TGTGCCAGCAGTGAAACCCCGGGGGCGGCTAATGAAAAACTGTTTTTT.

This chain connects TRBV7-3 to TRBJ2-6, with 12 bases fitting TRBD1. V shed 2 bases and J 0 bases; nucleotides not matched to a gene: 11. Germline assignment: CDR1 SGHTA and CDR2 FQGTGA. The CDR3 loop spans 21 amino acids. CDR3 residues: CASSLRSGTGQGASGANVLTF. Written as DNA, the CDR3 is TGTGCCAGCAGCTTACGAAGCGGTACGGGACAGGGGGCCTCTGGGGCCAACGTCCTGACTTTC.

J is TRBJ2-7 and V is TRBV4-1; the match to TRBD1 covers 7 bases. CDR3 length equals 14 residues. Germline V gene sequence: CDR1 MGHRA, CDR2 YSYEKL. V shed 4 bases, J shed 0 bases, and the junction held 3 bases outside the gene matches. The CDR3 DNA follows: TGCGCCAGCAGCCTCGGACAGGCCTCCTACGAGCAGTACTTC. This gives the protein CASSLGQASYEQYF.

The V and J genes are TRBV4-3 and TRBJ1-1, with D possibly TRBD1 on 5 matching bases. CDR1 LGHNA and CDR2 YSLEER come from the germline V gene. Trimming cost V 1 base and J 7 bases, with 13 bases left between them. The CDR3 is 14 residues long. CDR3: CASSQAGAVYEAFF. The DNA of the CDR3 is TGCGCCAGCAGCCAAGCTGGGGCAGTTTATGAAGCTTTCTTT.

The gene calls are TRBV5-6 and TRBJ2-5; the D call may be TRBD1 or TRBD2 (5 bases each). Trimming took 4 bases from V and 5 from J, leaving 18 bases between them. The CDR3 consists of 15 residues. Germline V gene sequence: CDR1 SGHDT, CDR2 YYEEEE. DNA for the CDR3: TGTGCCAGCAGCCCGAGGGACCTTCTCCTGGAGACCCAGTACTTC. Encoded protein: CASSPRDLLLETQYF.